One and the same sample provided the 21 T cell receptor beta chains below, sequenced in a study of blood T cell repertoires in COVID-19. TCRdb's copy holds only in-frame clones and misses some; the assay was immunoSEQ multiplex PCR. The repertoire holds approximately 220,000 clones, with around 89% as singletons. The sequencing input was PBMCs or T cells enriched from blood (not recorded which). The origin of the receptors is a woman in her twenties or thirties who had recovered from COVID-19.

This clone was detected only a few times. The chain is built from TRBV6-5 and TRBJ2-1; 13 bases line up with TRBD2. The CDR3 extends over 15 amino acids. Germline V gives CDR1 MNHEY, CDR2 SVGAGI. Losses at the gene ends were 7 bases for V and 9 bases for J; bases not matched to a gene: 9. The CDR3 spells CASISTSGGFGEQFF. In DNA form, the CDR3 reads TGTGCCAGCATTTCGACTAGCGGGGGGTTCGGTGAGCAGTTCTTC.

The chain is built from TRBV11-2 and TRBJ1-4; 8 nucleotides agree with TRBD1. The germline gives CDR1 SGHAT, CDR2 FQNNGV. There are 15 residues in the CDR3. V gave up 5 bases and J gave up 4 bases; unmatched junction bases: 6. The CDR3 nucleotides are TGTGCCAGCAGCCCCCCAGGGGGCCTTAATGAAAAACTGTTTTTT. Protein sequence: CASSPPGGLNEKLFF.

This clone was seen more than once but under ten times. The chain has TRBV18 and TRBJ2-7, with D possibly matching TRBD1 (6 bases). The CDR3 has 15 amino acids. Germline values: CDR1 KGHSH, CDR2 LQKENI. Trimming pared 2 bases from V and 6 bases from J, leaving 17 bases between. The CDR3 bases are TGTGCCAGCTCACCAGGCAGGACAGCCGAGGCCGAGCAGTACTTC. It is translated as CASSPGRTAEAEQYF.

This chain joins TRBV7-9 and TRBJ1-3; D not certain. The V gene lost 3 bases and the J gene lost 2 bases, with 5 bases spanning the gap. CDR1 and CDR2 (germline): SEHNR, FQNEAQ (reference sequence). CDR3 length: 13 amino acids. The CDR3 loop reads CASSFFAGNTIYF. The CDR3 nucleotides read TGTGCCAGCAGCTTCTTCGCTGGAAACACCATATATTTT.

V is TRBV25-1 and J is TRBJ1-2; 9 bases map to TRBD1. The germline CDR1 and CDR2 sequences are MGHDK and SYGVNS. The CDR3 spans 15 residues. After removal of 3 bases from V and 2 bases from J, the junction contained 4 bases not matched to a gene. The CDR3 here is CASSDPGTGNYGYTF. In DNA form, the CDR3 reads TGTGCCAGCAGTGATCCCGGGACAGGGAACTATGGCTACACCTTC.

The CDR3 coding sequence is TGCGCCAGCAGCCAAGATGCCGGACAGATCTCTGGCTACACCTTC. It yields the protein CASSQDAGQISGYTF. The gene calls are TRBV4-1 and TRBJ1-2; D may be TRBD1 (6 bases). V was pared by 0 bases and J by 7 bases, with 15 bases between. Looked up from germline, CDR1 is MGHRA and CDR2 is YSYEKL. There are 15 residues in the CDR3.

For the CDR3, the DNA is TGCAGCGTTGTAGGAGCGGGGGGTTACAATGAGCAGTTCTTC. As protein: CSVVGAGGYNEQFF. This sequence joins TRBV29-1 and TRBJ2-1; 9 bases map to TRBD2. Germline CDR1 and CDR2: SQVTM and ANQGSEA. The ends lost 4 bases at V and 4 bases at J; junction bases unmatched: 5. There are 14 residues in the CDR3.

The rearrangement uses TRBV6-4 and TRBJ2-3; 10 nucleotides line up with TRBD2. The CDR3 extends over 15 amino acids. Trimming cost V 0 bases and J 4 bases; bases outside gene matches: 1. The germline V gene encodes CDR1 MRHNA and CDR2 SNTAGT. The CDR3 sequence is CASSDSAGGPDTQYF. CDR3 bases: TGTGCCAGCAGTGACTCAGCGGGGGGGCCAGATACGCAGTATTTT.

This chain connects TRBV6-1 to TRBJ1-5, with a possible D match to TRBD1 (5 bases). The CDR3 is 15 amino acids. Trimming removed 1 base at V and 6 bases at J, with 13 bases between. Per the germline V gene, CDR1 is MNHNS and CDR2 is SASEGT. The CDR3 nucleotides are TGTGCCAGCAGTGAAGGCGTGGGGAGGGGTCAGCCCCAGCATTTT. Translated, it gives CASSEGVGRGQPQHF.

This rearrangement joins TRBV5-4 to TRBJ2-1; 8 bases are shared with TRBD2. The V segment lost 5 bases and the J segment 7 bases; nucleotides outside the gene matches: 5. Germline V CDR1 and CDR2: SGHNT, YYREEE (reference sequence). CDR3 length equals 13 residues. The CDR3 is CASRYIAGNEQFF. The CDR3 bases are TGTGCCAGCAGATATATAGCGGGGAATGAGCAGTTCTTC. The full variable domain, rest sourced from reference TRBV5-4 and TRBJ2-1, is ETGVTQSPTHLIKTRGQQVTLRCSSQSGHNTVSWYQQALGQGPQFIFQYYREEENGRGNFPPRFSGLQFPNYSSELNVNALELDDSALYLCASRYIAGNEQFFGPGTRLTVL.

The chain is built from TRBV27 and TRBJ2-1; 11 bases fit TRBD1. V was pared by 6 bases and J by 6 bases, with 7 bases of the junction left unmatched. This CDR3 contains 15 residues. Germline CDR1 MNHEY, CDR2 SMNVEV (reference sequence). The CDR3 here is CASRSGGQGGNEQFF. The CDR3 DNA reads TGTGCCAGCAGATCCGGGGGACAGGGGGGCAATGAGCAGTTCTTC.

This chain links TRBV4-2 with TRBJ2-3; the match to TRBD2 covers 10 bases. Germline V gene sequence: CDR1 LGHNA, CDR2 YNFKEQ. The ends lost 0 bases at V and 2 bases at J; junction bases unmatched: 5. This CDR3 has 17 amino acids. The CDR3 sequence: CASSQDPLAGDTDTQYF. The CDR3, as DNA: TGTGCCAGCAGCCAAGATCCCCTAGCGGGGGACACAGATACGCAGTATTTT.

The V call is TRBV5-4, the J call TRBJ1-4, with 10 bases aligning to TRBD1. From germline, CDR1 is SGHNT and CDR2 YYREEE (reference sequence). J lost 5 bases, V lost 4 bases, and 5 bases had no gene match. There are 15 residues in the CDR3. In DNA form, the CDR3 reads TGTGCCAGCAGCGCGCCGGGACAGGGGAATGAAAAACTGTTTTTT. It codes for CASSAPGQGNEKLFF.

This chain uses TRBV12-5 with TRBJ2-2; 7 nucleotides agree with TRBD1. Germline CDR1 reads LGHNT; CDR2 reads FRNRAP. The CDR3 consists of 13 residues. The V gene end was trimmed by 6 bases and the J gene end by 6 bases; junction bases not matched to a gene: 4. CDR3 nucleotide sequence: TGTGCTAGTGGCCCGACAGGGTCCGGGGAGCTGTTTTTT. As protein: CASGPTGSGELFF.

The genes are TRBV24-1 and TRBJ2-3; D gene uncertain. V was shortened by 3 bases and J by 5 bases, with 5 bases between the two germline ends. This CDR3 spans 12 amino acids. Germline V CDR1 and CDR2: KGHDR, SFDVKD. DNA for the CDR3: TGTGCCACCAGTGATCGCGGAGATACGCAGTATTTT. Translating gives CATSDRGDTQYF.

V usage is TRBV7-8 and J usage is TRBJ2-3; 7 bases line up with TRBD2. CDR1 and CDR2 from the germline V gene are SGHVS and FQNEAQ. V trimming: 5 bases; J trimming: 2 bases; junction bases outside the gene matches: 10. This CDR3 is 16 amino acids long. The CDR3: CASSPRGTTPTDTQYF. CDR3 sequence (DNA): TGTGCCAGCAGCCCACGCGGGACTACGCCCACAGATACGCAGTATTTT. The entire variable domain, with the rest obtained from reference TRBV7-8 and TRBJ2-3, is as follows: GAGVSQSPRYKVAKRGQDVALRCDPISGHVSLFWYQQALGQGPEFLTYFQNEAQLDKSGLPSDRFFAERPEGSVSTLKIQRTQQEDSAVYLCASSPRGTTPTDTQYFGPGTRLTVL.

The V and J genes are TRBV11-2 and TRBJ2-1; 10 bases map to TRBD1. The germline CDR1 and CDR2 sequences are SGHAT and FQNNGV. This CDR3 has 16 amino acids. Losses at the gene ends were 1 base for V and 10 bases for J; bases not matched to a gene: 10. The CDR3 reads CASSLAPDRGLREQFF. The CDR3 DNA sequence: TGTGCCAGCAGCTTAGCACCCGACAGGGGGCTAAGAGAGCAGTTCTTC.

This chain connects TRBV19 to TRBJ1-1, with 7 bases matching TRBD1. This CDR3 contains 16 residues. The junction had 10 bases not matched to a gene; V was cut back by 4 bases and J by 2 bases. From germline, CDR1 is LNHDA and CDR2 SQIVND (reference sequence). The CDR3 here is CASSTTTGKGNTEAFF. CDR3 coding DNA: TGTGCCAGTAGTACCACGACAGGGAAGGGAAACACTGAAGCTTTCTTT.

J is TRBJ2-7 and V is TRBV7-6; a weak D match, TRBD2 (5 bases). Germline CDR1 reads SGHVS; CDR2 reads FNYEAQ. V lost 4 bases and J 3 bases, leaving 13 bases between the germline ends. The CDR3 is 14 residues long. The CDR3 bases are TGTGCCAGCAGCTCCGGTCGGGGAAGCTACGAGCAGTACTTC. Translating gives CASSSGRGSYEQYF.

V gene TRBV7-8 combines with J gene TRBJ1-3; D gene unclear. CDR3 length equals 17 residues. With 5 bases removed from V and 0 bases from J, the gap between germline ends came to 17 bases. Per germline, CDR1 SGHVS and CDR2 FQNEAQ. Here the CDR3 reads CASSLNANKFSGNTIYF. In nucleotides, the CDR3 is TGTGCCAGCAGCCTTAATGCCAACAAGTTCTCTGGAAACACCATATATTTT.

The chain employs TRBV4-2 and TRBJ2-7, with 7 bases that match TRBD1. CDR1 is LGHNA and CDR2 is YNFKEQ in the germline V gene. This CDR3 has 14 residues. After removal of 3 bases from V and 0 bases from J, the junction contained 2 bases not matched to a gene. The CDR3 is CASSQGTDSYEQYF. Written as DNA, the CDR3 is TGTGCCAGCAGCCAGGGGACAGACTCCTACGAGCAGTACTTC.